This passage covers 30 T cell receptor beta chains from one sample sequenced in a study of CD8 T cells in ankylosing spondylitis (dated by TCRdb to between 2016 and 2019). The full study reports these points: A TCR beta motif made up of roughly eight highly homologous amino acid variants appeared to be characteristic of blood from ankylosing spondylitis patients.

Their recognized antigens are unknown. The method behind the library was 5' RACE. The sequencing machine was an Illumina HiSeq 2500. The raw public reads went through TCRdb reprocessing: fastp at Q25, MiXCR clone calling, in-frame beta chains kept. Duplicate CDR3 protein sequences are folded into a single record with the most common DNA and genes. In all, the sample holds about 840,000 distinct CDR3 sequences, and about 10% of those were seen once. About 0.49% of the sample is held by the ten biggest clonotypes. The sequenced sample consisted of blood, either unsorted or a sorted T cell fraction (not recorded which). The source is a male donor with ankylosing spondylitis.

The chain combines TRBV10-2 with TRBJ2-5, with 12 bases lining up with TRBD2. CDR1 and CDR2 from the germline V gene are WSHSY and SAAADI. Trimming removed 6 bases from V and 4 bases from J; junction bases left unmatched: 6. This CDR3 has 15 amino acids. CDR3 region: CASRRLAGDVETQYF. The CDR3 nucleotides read TGCGCCAGCAGGCGACTAGCGGGAGACGTAGAGACCCAGTACTTC.

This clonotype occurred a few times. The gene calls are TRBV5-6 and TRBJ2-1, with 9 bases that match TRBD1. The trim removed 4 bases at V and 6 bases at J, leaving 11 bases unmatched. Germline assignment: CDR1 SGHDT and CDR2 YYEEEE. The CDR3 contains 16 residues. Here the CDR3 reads CASSHRYRDRANEQFF. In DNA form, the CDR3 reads TGTGCCAGCAGCCATCGTTACCGGGACAGGGCCAATGAGCAGTTCTTC.

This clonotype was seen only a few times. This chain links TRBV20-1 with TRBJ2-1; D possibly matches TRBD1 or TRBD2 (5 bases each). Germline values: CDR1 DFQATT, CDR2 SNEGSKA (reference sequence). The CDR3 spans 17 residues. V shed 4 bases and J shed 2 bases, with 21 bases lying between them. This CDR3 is CSAKSLTGTHAYNEQFF. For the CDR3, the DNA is TGCAGTGCTAAATCTCTAACCGGGACCCACGCCTACAATGAGCAGTTCTTC.

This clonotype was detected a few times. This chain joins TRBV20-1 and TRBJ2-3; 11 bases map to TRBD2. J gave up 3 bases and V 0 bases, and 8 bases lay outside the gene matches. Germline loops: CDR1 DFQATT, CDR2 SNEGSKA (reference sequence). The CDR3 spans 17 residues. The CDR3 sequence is CSAREWVAGGRTDTQYF. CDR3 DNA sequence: TGCAGTGCTAGAGAGTGGGTAGCGGGGGGGAGGACAGATACGCAGTATTTT.

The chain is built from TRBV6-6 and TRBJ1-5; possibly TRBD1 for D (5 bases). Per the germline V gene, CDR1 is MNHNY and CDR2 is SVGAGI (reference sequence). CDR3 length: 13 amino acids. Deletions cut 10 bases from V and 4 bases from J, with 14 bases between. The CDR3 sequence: CANSPDRNQPQHF. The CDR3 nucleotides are TGTGCCAACAGCCCCGACAGAAATCAGCCCCAGCATTTT.

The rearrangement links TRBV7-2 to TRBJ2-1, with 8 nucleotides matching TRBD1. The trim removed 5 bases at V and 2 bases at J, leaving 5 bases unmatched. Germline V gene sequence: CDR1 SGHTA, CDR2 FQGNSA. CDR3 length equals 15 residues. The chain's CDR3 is CASSTRTGTYNEQFF. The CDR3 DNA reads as TGTGCCAGCAGCACCAGGACAGGGACCTACAATGAGCAGTTCTTC.

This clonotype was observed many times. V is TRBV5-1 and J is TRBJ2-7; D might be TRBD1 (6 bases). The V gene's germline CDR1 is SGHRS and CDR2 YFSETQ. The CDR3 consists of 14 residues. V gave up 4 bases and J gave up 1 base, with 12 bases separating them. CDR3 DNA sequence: TGCGCCAGCAGCCTAATACAGGGTTCCTACGAGCAGTACTTC. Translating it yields CASSLIQGSYEQYF.

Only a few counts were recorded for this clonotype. CDR3 sequence (DNA): TGTGCCAGCAGTTACTCTGGGACCGAAGCCAAAAACATTCAGTACTTC. Encoded protein: CASSYSGTEAKNIQYF. The genes are TRBV6-5 and TRBJ2-4, with D perhaps matching TRBD1 or TRBD2 (5 bases each). CDR3 size: 16 residues. Germline CDR1 MNHEY, CDR2 SVGAGI. V gave up 0 bases and J gave up 0 bases, with 9 bases separating them.

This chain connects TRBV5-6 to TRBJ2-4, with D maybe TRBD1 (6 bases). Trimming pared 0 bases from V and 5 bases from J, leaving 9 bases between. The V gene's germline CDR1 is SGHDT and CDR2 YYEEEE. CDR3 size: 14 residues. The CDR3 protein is CASSLGAGENIQYF. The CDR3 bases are TGTGCCAGCAGCTTGGGGGCAGGGGAAAACATTCAGTACTTC.

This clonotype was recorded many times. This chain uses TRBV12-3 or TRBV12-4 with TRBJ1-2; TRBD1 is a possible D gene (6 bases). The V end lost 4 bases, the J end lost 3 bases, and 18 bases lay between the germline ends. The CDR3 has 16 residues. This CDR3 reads CASSSRDTEGHYGYTF. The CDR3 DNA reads TGTGCCAGCAGTTCCCGGGACACCGAAGGTCACTATGGCTACACCTTC.

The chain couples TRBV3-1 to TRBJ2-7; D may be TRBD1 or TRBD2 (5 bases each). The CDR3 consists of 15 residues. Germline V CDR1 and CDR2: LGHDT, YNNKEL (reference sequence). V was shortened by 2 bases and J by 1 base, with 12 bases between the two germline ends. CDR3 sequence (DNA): TGTGCCAGCAGCCAATCGGCAGGGAGATCCTACGAGCAGTACTTC. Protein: CASSQSAGRSYEQYF.

CDR3 protein: CASIQMQGLLNNEQFF. Written as DNA, the CDR3 is TGCGCCAGCATTCAAATGCAAGGACTGCTAAACAATGAGCAGTTCTTC. The V gene is TRBV10-2, the J gene TRBJ2-1; D might be TRBD2 (5 bases). Germline V gives CDR1 WSHSY, CDR2 SAAADI. Deletions cut 7 bases from V and 5 bases from J, with 21 bases between. This CDR3 contains 16 residues.

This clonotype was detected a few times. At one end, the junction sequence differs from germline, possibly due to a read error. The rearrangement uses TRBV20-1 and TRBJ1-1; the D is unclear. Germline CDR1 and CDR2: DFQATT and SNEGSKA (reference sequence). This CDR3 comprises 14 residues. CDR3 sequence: CSAGDGPAGTEAFF. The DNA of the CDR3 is TGCAGTGCTGGAGACGGACCGGCGGGCACTGAAGCTTTCTTT.

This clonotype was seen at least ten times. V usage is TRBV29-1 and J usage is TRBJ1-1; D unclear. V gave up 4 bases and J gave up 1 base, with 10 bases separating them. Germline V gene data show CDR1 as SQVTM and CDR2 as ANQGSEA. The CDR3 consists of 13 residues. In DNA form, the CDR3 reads TGCAGCGTTGTCGGGCAGCCGAACACTGAAGCTTTCTTT. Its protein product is CSVVGQPNTEAFF.

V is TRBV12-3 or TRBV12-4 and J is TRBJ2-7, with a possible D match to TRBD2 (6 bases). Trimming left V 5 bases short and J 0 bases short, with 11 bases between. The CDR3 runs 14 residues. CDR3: CASSRGTSSYEQYF. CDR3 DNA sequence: TGTGCCAGCAGTCGCGGGACCAGCTCCTACGAGCAGTACTTC.

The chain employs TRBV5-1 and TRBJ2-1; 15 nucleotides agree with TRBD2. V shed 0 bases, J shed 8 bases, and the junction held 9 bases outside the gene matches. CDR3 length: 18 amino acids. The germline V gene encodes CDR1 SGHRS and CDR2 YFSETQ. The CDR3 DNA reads TGCGCCAGCAGCTTGGGAGGACTAGCGGGAGGGTCTCGGGATGAGCAGTTCTTC. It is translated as CASSLGGLAGGSRDEQFF.

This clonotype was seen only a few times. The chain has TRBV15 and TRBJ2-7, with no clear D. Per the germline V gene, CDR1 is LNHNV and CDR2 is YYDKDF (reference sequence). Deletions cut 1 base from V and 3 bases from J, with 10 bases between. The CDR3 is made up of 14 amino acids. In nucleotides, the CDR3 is TGTGCCACCAGCAGAGGCCGTAGTATCTACGAGCAGTACTTC. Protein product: CATSRGRSIYEQYF.

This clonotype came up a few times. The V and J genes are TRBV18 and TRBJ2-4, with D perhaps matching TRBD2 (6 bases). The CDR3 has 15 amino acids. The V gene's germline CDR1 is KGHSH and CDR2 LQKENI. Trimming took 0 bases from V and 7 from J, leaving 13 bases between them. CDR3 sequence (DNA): TGTGCCAGCTCACCACCTCAGAGGGAGGTGAACATTCAGTACTTC. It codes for CASSPPQREVNIQYF.

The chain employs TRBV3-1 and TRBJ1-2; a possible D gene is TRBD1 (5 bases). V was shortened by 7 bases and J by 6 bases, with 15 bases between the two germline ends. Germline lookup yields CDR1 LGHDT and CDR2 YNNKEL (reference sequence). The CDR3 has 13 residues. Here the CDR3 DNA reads TGTGCCAGCACCCTGCGAGGGGATGATGGCTACACCTTC. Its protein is CASTLRGDDGYTF.

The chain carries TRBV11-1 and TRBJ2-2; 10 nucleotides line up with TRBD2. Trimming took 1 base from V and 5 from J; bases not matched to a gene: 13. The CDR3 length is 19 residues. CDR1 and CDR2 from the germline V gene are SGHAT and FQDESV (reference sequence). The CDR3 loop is CASSLGPEAGGPRTGELFF. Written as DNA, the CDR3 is TGTGCCAGCAGCTTAGGTCCGGAAGCGGGGGGGCCAAGGACCGGGGAGCTGTTTTTT.

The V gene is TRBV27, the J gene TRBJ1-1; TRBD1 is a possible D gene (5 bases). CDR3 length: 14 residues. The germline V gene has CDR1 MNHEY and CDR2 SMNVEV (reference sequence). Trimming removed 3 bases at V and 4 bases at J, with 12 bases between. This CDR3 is CASSFWGLGTEAFF. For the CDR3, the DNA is TGTGCCAGCAGTTTTTGGGGACTGGGCACTGAAGCTTTCTTT.

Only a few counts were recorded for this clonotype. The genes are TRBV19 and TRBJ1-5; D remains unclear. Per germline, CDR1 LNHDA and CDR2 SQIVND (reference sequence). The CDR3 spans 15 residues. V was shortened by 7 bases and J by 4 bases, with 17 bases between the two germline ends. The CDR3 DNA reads TGTGCCAGTAATTGGGGTCGGACTTTAAATCAGCCCCAGCATTTT. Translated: CASNWGRTLNQPQHF.

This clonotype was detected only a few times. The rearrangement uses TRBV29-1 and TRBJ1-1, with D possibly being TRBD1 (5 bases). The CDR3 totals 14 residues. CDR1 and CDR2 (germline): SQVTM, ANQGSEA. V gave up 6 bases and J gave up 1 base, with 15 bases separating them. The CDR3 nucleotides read TGCAGCGTCAGAAAGACAGCCGAGAACACTGAAGCTTTCTTT. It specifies CSVRKTAENTEAFF. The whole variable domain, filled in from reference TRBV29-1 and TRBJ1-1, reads SAVISQKPSRDICQRGTSLTIQCQVDSQVTMMFWYRQQPGQSLTLIATANQGSEATYESGFVIDKFPISRPNLTFSTLTVSNMSPEDSSIYLCSVRKTAENTEAFFGQGTRLTVV.

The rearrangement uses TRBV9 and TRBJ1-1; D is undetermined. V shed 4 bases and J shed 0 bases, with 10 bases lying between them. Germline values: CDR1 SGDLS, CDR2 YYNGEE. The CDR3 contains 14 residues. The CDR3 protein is CASSNSAMNTEAFF. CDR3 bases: TGTGCCAGCAGCAACAGTGCTATGAACACTGAAGCTTTCTTT.

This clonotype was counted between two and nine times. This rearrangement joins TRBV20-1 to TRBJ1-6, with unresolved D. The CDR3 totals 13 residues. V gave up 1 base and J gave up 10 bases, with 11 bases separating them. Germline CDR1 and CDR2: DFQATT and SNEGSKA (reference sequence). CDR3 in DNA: TGCAGTGCTAGAGTACAGCCAGTGTCACCCCTCCACTTT. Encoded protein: CSARVQPVSPLHF.

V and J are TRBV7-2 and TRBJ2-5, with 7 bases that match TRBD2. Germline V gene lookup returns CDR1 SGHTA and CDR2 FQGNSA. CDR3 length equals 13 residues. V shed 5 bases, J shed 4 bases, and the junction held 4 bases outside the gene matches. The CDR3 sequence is CASSRGEGETQYF. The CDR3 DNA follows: TGTGCCAGCAGCCGTGGGGAGGGAGAGACCCAGTACTTC.

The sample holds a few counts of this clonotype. The CDR3 nucleotides read TGTGCCAGCAGCTGGGGACAGGTTAACCAAGAGACCCAGTACTTC. Translating it yields CASSWGQVNQETQYF. The rearrangement joins TRBV7-6 to TRBJ2-5, with 8 nucleotides matching TRBD1. The germline gives CDR1 SGHVS, CDR2 FNYEAQ. V lost 4 bases to trimming and J lost 0 bases; unmatched junction nucleotides: 4. The CDR3 has 15 amino acids.

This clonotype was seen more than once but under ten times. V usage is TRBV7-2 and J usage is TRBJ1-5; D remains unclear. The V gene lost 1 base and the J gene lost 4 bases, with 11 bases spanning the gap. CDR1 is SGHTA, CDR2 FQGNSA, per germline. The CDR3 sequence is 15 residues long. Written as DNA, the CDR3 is TGTGCCAGCAGCTTAGGGACCCTGGGGAATCAGCCCCAGCATTTT. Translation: CASSLGTLGNQPQHF.

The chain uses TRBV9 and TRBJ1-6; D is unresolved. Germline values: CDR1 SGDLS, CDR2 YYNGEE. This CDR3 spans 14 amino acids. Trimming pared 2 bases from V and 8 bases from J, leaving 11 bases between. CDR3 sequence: CASSVRGFDSPLHF. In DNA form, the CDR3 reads TGTGCCAGCAGCGTCCGCGGGTTCGATTCACCCCTCCACTTT.

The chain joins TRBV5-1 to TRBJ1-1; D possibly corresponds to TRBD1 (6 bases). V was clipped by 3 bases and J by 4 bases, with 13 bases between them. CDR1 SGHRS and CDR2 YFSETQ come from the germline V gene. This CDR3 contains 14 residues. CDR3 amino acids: CASSSRGLTTEAFF. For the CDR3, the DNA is TGCGCCAGCAGCTCCAGGGGATTGACCACTGAAGCTTTCTTT. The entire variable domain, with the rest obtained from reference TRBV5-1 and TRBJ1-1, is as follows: KAGVTQTPRYLIKTRGQQVTLSCSPISGHRSVSWYQQTPGQGLQFLFEYFSETQRNKGNFPGRFSGRQFSNSRSEMNVSTLELGDSALYLCASSSRGLTTEAFFGQGTRLTVV.